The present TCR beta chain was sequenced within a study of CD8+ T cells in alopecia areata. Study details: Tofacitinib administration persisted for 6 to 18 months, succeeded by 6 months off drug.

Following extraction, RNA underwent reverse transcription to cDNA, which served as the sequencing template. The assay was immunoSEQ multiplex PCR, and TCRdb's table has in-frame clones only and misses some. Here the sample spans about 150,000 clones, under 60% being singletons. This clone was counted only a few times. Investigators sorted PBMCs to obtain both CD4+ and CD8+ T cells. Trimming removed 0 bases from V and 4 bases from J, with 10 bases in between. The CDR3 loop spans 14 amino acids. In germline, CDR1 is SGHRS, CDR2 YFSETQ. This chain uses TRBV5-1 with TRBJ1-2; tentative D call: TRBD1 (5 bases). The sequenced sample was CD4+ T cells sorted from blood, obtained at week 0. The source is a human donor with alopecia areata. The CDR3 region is CASSLGQGPYGYTF. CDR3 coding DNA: TGCGCCAGCAGCTTGGGTCAGGGCCCCTATGGCTACACCTTC.